These 18 T cell receptor beta chains share one sample of origin, sequenced in a study of OX40 agonist ivuxolimab in advanced cancers. The table came from immunoSEQ multiplex PCR; TCRdb's copy has only in-frame clones and leaves some out. Of 45,000 to 60,000 clones in the sample, 75% to 85% were seen once. The sample was CD4+ or CD8+ T cells sorted from blood, taken in a trial of the OX40 agonist ivuxolimab. These receptors came from an adult with an advanced solid tumor such as melanoma, head and neck, liver or kidney cancer.

This chain links TRBV10-3 with TRBJ2-3, with a weak D call TRBD1 (5 bases). V lost 6 bases to trimming and J lost 6 bases, with 13 bases between them. The CDR3 spans 13 residues. Germline V gene lookup returns CDR1 ENHRY and CDR2 SYGVKD. CDR3 sequence (DNA): TGTGCCATCAGGGAACAGGCAGGGGATACGCAGTATTTT. Residues: CAIREQAGDTQYF.

The V gene is TRBV6-6, the J gene TRBJ2-7; D is undetermined. The CDR3 loop spans 14 amino acids. Trimming pared 2 bases from V and 6 bases from J, leaving 14 bases between. The germline V gene encodes CDR1 MNHNY and CDR2 SVGAGI (reference sequence). Here the CDR3 reads CASSYNSEWGEQYF. CDR3 nucleotides: TGTGCCAGCAGTTACAACAGCGAATGGGGCGAGCAGTACTTC.

This clone was detected only once. This sequence joins TRBV6-6 and TRBJ1-2; D gene ambiguous. This CDR3 has 12 residues. Germline V gene lookup returns CDR1 MNHNY and CDR2 SVGAGI (reference sequence). V lost 5 bases and J lost 4, with 8 bases in between. The CDR3 protein is CASSDNAYGYTF. As DNA, the CDR3 is TGTGCCAGCAGTGACAATGCCTATGGCTACACCTTC.

The chain combines TRBV28 with TRBJ1-2; a weak D match, TRBD1 (5 bases). V shed 8 bases and J shed 5 bases, with 21 bases lying between them. CDR1 and CDR2 (germline): MDHEN, SYDVKM. The CDR3 extends over 15 amino acids. CDR3 region: CASRASGGSWYGYTF. The CDR3 coding sequence is TGTGCCAGCCGAGCTTCGGGGGGTTCTTGGTATGGCTACACCTTC.

This chain joins TRBV6-1 and TRBJ1-2, with D possibly being TRBD1 (5 bases). Per the germline V gene, CDR1 is MNHNS and CDR2 is SASEGT. Trimming removed 6 bases from V and 1 base from J, with 15 bases in between. The CDR3 totals 15 residues. CDR3 nucleotide sequence: TGTGCCAGCAGCTCGGGACGGCTGATTAACTATGGCTACACCTTC. Translating it yields CASSSGRLINYGYTF.

This chain uses TRBV30 with TRBJ1-1; D perhaps matches TRBD1 (5 bases). With 4 bases removed from V and 1 base from J, the gap between germline ends came to 10 bases. The germline gives CDR1 GTSNPN, CDR2 SVGIG (reference sequence). CDR3 length: 13 residues. The chain's CDR3 is CAWIRQPNTEAFF. As DNA, the CDR3 is TGTGCCTGGATAAGACAGCCGAACACTGAAGCTTTCTTT.

The chain is built from TRBV19 and TRBJ1-1, with TRBD1 matching over 8 bases. Per germline, CDR1 LNHDA and CDR2 SQIVND (reference sequence). Germline trimming cut 5 bases from V and 4 bases from J; bases unmatched to any gene: 9. This CDR3 contains 15 residues. The CDR3 DNA follows: TGTGCCAGTAGTCTCCGGGACAGGTATATCACTGAAGCTTTCTTT. Its translation is CASSLRDRYITEAFF.

The chain recombines TRBV5-1 with TRBJ1-2; no firm D call. From germline, CDR1 is SGHRS and CDR2 YFSETQ. CDR3 length: 14 amino acids. Trimming left V 0 bases short and J 4 bases short, with 10 bases between. The CDR3 here is CASSLGGSGYGYTF. In DNA, the CDR3 is TGCGCCAGCAGCTTGGGCGGCTCCGGCTATGGCTACACCTTC.

The chain links TRBV27 to TRBJ1-1; D perhaps matches TRBD1 (6 bases). CDR3 length: 15 residues. Germline CDR1 reads MNHEY; CDR2 reads SMNVEV (reference sequence). V gave up 4 bases and J gave up 11 bases, with 23 bases separating them. The CDR3 sequence: CASSSDRDRTSAAFF. Here the CDR3 DNA reads TGTGCCAGCAGTTCCGATCGTGACAGGACCTCTGCGGCTTTCTTT.

This rearrangement joins TRBV6-1 to TRBJ2-2; 9 nucleotides line up with TRBD1. CDR1 and CDR2 (germline): MNHNS, SASEGT. The junction had 9 bases not matched to a gene; V was cut back by 11 bases and J by 2 bases. The CDR3 consists of 15 residues. For the CDR3, the DNA is TGTGCCGTTGGGCGGACAGGGGACAACACCGGGGAGCTGTTTTTT. This codes for CAVGRTGDNTGELFF.

The chain recombines TRBV7-2 with TRBJ2-3; D is perhaps TRBD1 (6 bases). The CDR3 has 19 amino acids. V shed 3 bases and J shed 4 bases, with 26 bases lying between them. The V gene's germline CDR1 is SGHTA and CDR2 FQGNSA. CDR3 region: CASSLIVPLQGPGADTQYF. The CDR3 region has the DNA TGTGCCAGCAGCTTGATTGTACCGTTACAGGGCCCTGGGGCAGATACGCAGTATTTT.

This clone appeared once. The V gene is TRBV7-9, the J gene TRBJ2-3; tentative D call: TRBD2 (6 bases). The CDR3 is 15 amino acids. Between the trimmed V and J ends, which lost 5 bases and 0 bases, there was a span of 12 bases. Germline V lookup: CDR1 SEHNR, CDR2 FQNEAQ (reference sequence). In DNA, the CDR3 is TGTGCCAGCAGCAATAGCGGAGCTAGCACAGATACGCAGTATTTT. Amino acids: CASSNSGASTDTQYF.

The chain carries TRBV14 and TRBJ1-2; TRBD1 agrees at 10 bases. The length of the CDR3 is 15 residues. The V and J ends lost 4 bases and 4 bases, in that order; junction bases with no gene match: 6. The germline V gene encodes CDR1 SGHDN and CDR2 FVKESK. The CDR3 sequence is CASSPRQGAGYGYTF. CDR3 DNA sequence: TGTGCCAGCAGCCCAAGACAGGGGGCAGGCTATGGCTACACCTTC.

The genes are TRBV6-5 and TRBJ1-2, with D perhaps TRBD1 (5 bases). Germline assignment: CDR1 MNHEY and CDR2 SVGAGI. Trimming took off 6 bases at V and 4 bases at J, with 15 bases between the two ends. The CDR3 is 14 amino acids. CDR3 sequence: CASSPLGGAYGYTF. For the CDR3, the DNA is TGTGCCAGCAGCCCGCTCGGAGGGGCCTATGGCTACACCTTC.

The J gene is TRBJ1-2, the V gene TRBV28; perhaps TRBD1 as D (6 bases). The CDR3 is made up of 13 amino acids. CDR1 and CDR2 (germline): MDHEN, SYDVKM. V was pared by 2 bases and J by 7 bases, with 11 bases between. The CDR3 DNA is TGTGCCAGCAGTTTAGGGGGGCCGGGTGGCTACACCTTC. Its translation is CASSLGGPGGYTF.

The table lists this clone with a count of one. The chain has TRBV10-3 and TRBJ1-1, with 7 bases matching TRBD1. V was pared by 5 bases and J by 1 base, with 4 bases of the junction left unmatched. CDR1 and CDR2 from the germline V gene are ENHRY and SYGVKD. This CDR3 contains 14 residues. For the CDR3, the DNA is TGTGCCATCAGTACTGGACAGGAGAACACTGAAGCTTTCTTT. It yields the protein CAISTGQENTEAFF.

The CDR3 is CASSVESDQPQHF. The CDR3 bases are TGTGCCAGCAGCGTAGAGTCCGATCAGCCCCAGCATTTT. The V call is TRBV9, the J call TRBJ1-5; D remains ambiguous. Trimming removed 0 bases from V and 5 bases from J, with 6 bases in between. The CDR3 sequence is 13 residues long. Germline lookup yields CDR1 SGDLS and CDR2 YYNGEE.

The chain has TRBV2 and TRBJ2-7, with a possible D match to TRBD2 (5 bases). This CDR3 has 13 amino acids. V shed 8 bases and J shed 2 bases, with 13 bases lying between them. Germline V CDR1 and CDR2: SNHLY, FYNNEI. The CDR3 loop is CASRIGGPYEQYF. The CDR3 region has the DNA TGTGCCAGCCGTATTGGCGGGCCCTACGAGCAGTACTTC. The whole variable domain, filled in from reference TRBV2 and TRBJ2-7, reads EPEVTQTPSHQVTQMGQEVILRCVPISNHLYFYWYRQILGQKVEFLVSFYNNEISEKSEIFDDQFSVERPDGSNFTLKIRSTKLEDSAMYFCASRIGGPYEQYFGPGTRLTVT.